The 15 T cell receptor beta chains in this list originate from one sample, sequenced in a study of shared T cell receptors in the human thymus. The repertoire was sequenced with immunoSEQ multiplex PCR; TCRdb's copy has only in-frame clones and lacks some. The data contain 540,000 or so clones, approximately 80% of them singletons. The data also belong to a second study, concerning human thymus T cells.

Sample: thymocytes. These receptors originate from a boy in the first two years of life with a congenital heart defect.

This clone was seen more than once but under ten times. The chain is built from TRBV27 and TRBJ1-1, with a weak D call TRBD1 (5 bases). Germline V gene sequence: CDR1 MNHEY, CDR2 SMNVEV (reference sequence). Deletions cut 4 bases from V and 5 bases from J, with 8 bases between. There are 12 residues in the CDR3. The CDR3 loop reads CASSSGGTEAFF. The CDR3 nucleotides read TGTGCCAGCAGTTCCGGGGGGACTGAAGCTTTCTTT.

The V call is TRBV4-1, the J call TRBJ2-5; 14 nucleotides align to TRBD2. This CDR3 contains 17 residues. Germline V gene sequence: CDR1 MGHRA, CDR2 YSYEKL. V lost 2 bases and J lost 3; bases outside the gene matches: 5. Here the CDR3 DNA reads TGCGCCAGCAGCCAATACAGGGGACTAGCGGGAGAAGAGACCCAGTACTTC. Translation: CASSQYRGLAGEETQYF.

The gene calls are TRBV30 and TRBJ2-1, with D unresolved. The germline V and J ends were trimmed by 0 bases and 7 bases, with 7 bases remaining between them. Germline CDR1 GTSNPN, CDR2 SVGIG (reference sequence). This CDR3 contains 12 residues. DNA of the CDR3: TGTGCCTGGAGTGTACTTTGGAATGAGCAGTTCTTC. Translated: CAWSVLWNEQFF.

The chain carries TRBV6-5 and TRBJ1-1; no firm D call. The CDR3 extends over 13 amino acids. The germline CDR1 and CDR2 sequences are MNHEY and SVGAGI. The V gene lost 6 bases and the J gene lost 1 base, with 9 bases spanning the gap. CDR3 sequence reads: CASRTDQNTEAFF. Written as DNA, the CDR3 is TGTGCCAGCAGAACAGACCAGAACACTGAAGCTTTCTTT.

The chain links TRBV2 to TRBJ2-7, with 10 bases identical to TRBD2. The germline gives CDR1 SNHLY, CDR2 FYNNEI. The V and J ends lost 1 base and 5 bases, in that order; junction bases with no gene match: 8. The CDR3 sequence is 16 residues long. The CDR3 region has the DNA TGTGCCAGCAGTGAAGGGAAAAAGCGGGAGGGCCACGAGCAGTACTTC. Translating gives CASSEGKKREGHEQYF.

This chain joins TRBV27 and TRBJ2-1; possibly TRBD1 for D (5 bases). Germline V lookup: CDR1 MNHEY, CDR2 SMNVEV (reference sequence). The CDR3 covers 14 residues. V was pared by 3 bases and J by 1 base, with 7 bases between. Here the CDR3 DNA reads TGTGCCAGCAGTTTGGCAGGGTCCTACAATGAGCAGTTCTTC. It specifies CASSLAGSYNEQFF.

V gene TRBV5-1 combines with J gene TRBJ1-4; 9 bases map to TRBD1. The germline V gene encodes CDR1 SGHRS and CDR2 YFSETQ. The CDR3 is 14 amino acids. V was pared by 5 bases and J by 8 bases, with 7 bases of the junction left unmatched. CDR3 amino acids: CASRKGDREEKLFF. The CDR3 nucleotides are TGCGCCAGCAGAAAGGGGGACAGGGAAGAAAAACTGTTTTTT. Full variable domain (missing parts from reference TRBV5-1 and TRBJ1-4): KAGVTQTPRYLIKTRGQQVTLSCSPISGHRSVSWYQQTPGQGLQFLFEYFSETQRNKGNFPGRFSGRQFSNSRSEMNVSTLELGDSALYLCASRKGDREEKLFFGSGTQLSVL.

With respect to this clone: The sample has other DNA sequences that encode this CDR3 too. This chain links TRBV4-3 with TRBJ2-1; 9 bases are shared with TRBD2. CDR1 and CDR2 from the germline V gene are LGHNA and YSLEER. After removal of 1 base from V and 2 bases from J, the junction contained 0 bases not matched to a gene. This CDR3 is 15 amino acids long. The CDR3: CASSQVAGAYNEQFF. The CDR3 DNA reads TGCGCCAGCAGCCAAGTAGCGGGGGCCTACAATGAGCAGTTCTTC.

The chain combines TRBV25-1 with TRBJ1-4, with D perhaps TRBD1 (5 bases). V was clipped by 3 bases and J by 1 base, with 9 bases between them. Germline assignment: CDR1 MGHDK and CDR2 SYGVNS. This CDR3 comprises 15 residues. CDR3 coding DNA: TGTGCCAGCAGTGAGGGGCCGGGAACTAATGAAAAACTGTTTTTT. Its translation: CASSEGPGTNEKLFF.

The rearrangement uses TRBV10-3 and TRBJ1-1; 9 bases line up with TRBD1. Losses at the gene ends were 6 bases for V and 1 base for J; bases not matched to a gene: 3. This CDR3 has 14 amino acids. Germline V lookup: CDR1 ENHRY, CDR2 SYGVKD. DNA for the CDR3: TGTGCCATCAGGGAGGACAGGGGGAACACTGAAGCTTTCTTT. Amino acids: CAIREDRGNTEAFF.

The chain recombines TRBV28 with TRBJ2-3, with D possibly matching TRBD1 (6 bases). CDR1 and CDR2 from the germline V gene are MDHEN and SYDVKM. V was shortened by 6 bases and J by 2 bases, with 15 bases between the two germline ends. This CDR3 comprises 15 residues. This CDR3 reads CASRFNRANTDTQYF. The CDR3, as DNA: TGTGCCAGCAGGTTTAACAGGGCCAACACAGATACGCAGTATTTT. The variable domain in full, completed from reference TRBV28 and TRBJ2-3, reads DVKVTQSSRYLVKRTGEKVFLECVQDMDHENMFWYRQDPGLGLRLIYFSYDVKMKEKGDIPEGYSVSREKKERFSLILESASTNQTSMYLCASRFNRANTDTQYFGPGTRLTVL.

The chain joins TRBV7-8 to TRBJ2-7; 13 bases agree with TRBD2. Trimming at V came to 5 bases and at J to 4 bases, leaving 8 bases not matched to a gene. CDR1 is SGHVS and CDR2 is FQNEAQ in the germline V gene. This CDR3 has 16 residues. DNA of the CDR3: TGTGCCAGCAGCCCTACTAGCGGGAGGGCCAGATACGAGCAGTACTTC. This sequence encodes CASSPTSGRARYEQYF.

This clone was observed a few times. The chain recombines TRBV19 with TRBJ1-5; 7 nucleotides agree with TRBD1. V was pared by 5 bases and J by 3 bases, with 10 bases of the junction left unmatched. CDR3 size: 16 residues. Per germline, CDR1 LNHDA and CDR2 SQIVND (reference sequence). CDR3 region: CASSPVTGETNQPQHF. In nucleotides, the CDR3 is TGTGCCAGTAGTCCCGTTACAGGGGAGACCAATCAGCCCCAGCATTTT.

J is TRBJ1-5 and V is TRBV7-2; 10 bases are a match to TRBD1. V was pared by 6 bases and J by 5 bases, with 13 bases of the junction left unmatched. The CDR3 length is 17 residues. Germline loops: CDR1 SGHTA, CDR2 FQGNSA. The CDR3 sequence is CASSSTSRDRGYQPQHF. The CDR3 DNA is TGTGCCAGCAGTTCAACGTCCCGGGACAGGGGTTATCAGCCCCAGCATTTT.

The chain couples TRBV12-5 to TRBJ1-5, with 8 bases lining up with TRBD1. Germline CDR1 LGHNT, CDR2 FRNRAP. V shed 8 bases and J 0 bases; nucleotides not matched to a gene: 6. This CDR3 comprises 15 residues. CDR3 residues: CASSTGEGSNQPQHF. DNA for the CDR3: TGTGCTAGTTCGACAGGGGAGGGTAGCAATCAGCCCCAGCATTTT. The full variable domain, with the rest looked up from reference TRBV12-5 and TRBJ1-5, is DARVTQTPRHKVTEMGQEVTMRCQPILGHNTVFWYRQTMMQGLELLAYFRNRAPLDDSGMPKDRFSAEMPDATLATLKIQPSEPRDSAVYFCASSTGEGSNQPQHFGDGTRLSIL.